The 26 T cell receptor beta chains in this list originate from one sample, sequenced in a study of human T cells and chemical hapten exposure (dated by TCRdb to the early 2020s). Libraries were built with RACE. The data were produced on a NextSeq 500. TCRdb trimmed the raw reads at Q25, called clones with MiXCR and kept productive beta chains. Each CDR3 protein gets just one entry, which takes the most common genes and DNA from the rows behind it. Present in this sample are more than 250,000 distinct CDR3 sequences, roughly 7.7% of which were seen just once. The top ten hold about 1.2% of the sample. This specimen's time point label, interpreted: pre-sensitization, week 0. What the treatment or condition label conveys for this sample: therapeutic diphenylcyclopropenone sensitization with weekly scalp DPC. The material sequenced was whole blood, taken in connection with sensitization to the hapten diphenylcyclopropenone (DPC). The receptors shown here come from a man between 18 and 35 years old with alopecia areata. Some clones in this sample may be carry-over from other donors' samples.

This clonotype was counted many times. For the CDR3, the DNA is TGTGCCAGCAGTGAGAGCCGGGACACCCTTGTCGTC. Amino acid sequence: CASSESRDTLVV. This rearrangement joins TRBV25-1 to TRBJ2-7; possibly TRBD1 for D (6 bases). This CDR3 contains 12 residues. Germline-derived CDR1 and CDR2 are MGHDK and SYGVNS.

Comments on this clonotype: A single base separates this from a much larger clone, so it may be a read error. No conserved phenylalanine or tryptophan is present at the end of the CDR3, so a read error is the likely explanation. This chain connects TRBV9 to TRBJ1-6; D is possibly TRBD1 (6 bases). Germline V gene sequence: CDR1 SGDLS, CDR2 YYNGEE. Trimming took 4 bases from V and 5 from J, leaving 13 bases between them. This CDR3 has 15 residues. The DNA for the CDR3 is TGTGCCAGCAGCCCTCCGGGGGCTGATAATTCACCCCTCCACTCT. Amino acid sequence: CASSPPGADNSPLHS.

The V and J genes are TRBV20-1 and TRBJ1-2, with a tentative D call TRBD1 (5 bases). This CDR3 comprises 13 residues. The V end was cut by 6 bases, the J end by 6 bases, with 17 bases between. Per germline, CDR1 DFQATT and CDR2 SNEGSKA (reference sequence). CDR3 DNA sequence: TGCAGTGCCCAGACGGCAGGGTTACATGGCTACACCTTC. Its protein is CSAQTAGLHGYTF.

The chain uses TRBV24-1 and TRBJ1-2; D not certain. This CDR3 contains 11 residues. V was trimmed by 4 bases and J by 5 bases, leaving 4 bases between them. The germline CDR1 and CDR2 sequences are KGHDR and SFDVKD. The DNA for the CDR3 is TGTGCCACCAGTGACCTGTATGGCTACACCTTC. Its translation: CATSDLYGYTF.

This clonotype was seen many times. This sequence joins TRBV6-5 and TRBJ2-2; no firm D call. There are 13 residues in the CDR3. Germline V gene sequence: CDR1 MNHEY, CDR2 SVGAGI. V shed 2 bases and J shed 1 base, with 2 bases lying between them. The CDR3 spells CASSYVNTGELFF. In DNA, the CDR3 is TGTGCCAGCAGTTACGTGAACACCGGGGAGCTGTTTTTT.

This clonotype was picked up many times. The chain joins TRBV6-1 to TRBJ1-1; 7 nucleotides match TRBD1. J lost 3 bases, V lost 6 bases, and 4 bases had no gene match. Per the germline V gene, CDR1 is MNHNS and CDR2 is SASEGT. The CDR3 spans 13 residues. The CDR3 sequence is CASRSGQYTEAFF. For the CDR3, the DNA is TGTGCCAGCAGGTCGGGACAGTACACTGAAGCTTTCTTT.

The chain uses TRBV7-2 and TRBJ1-2; D gene uncertain. The CDR3 has 12 residues. The V and J ends lost 7 bases and 7 bases respectively, with 13 bases between them. The germline CDR1 and CDR2 sequences are SGHTA and FQGNSA. CDR3 coding DNA: TGTGCCAGCACTTCATTGGGTGGTGGCTACACCTTC. Protein: CASTSLGGGYTF.

This clonotype was picked up a small number of times. The chain combines TRBV7-3 with TRBJ2-2, with TRBD1 identical over 11 bases. The CDR3 is 13 amino acids. V dropped 8 bases and J dropped 6; count of bases not matched to a gene: 2. CDR1 is SGHTA, CDR2 FQGTGA, per germline. CDR3 sequence (DNA): TGTGCCAGCGGGACAGGGGGTGCCGGGGAGCTGTTTTTT. Protein: CASGTGGAGELFF.

This clonotype was picked up many times. The chain joins TRBV6-2 or TRBV6-3 to TRBJ1-1; 11 nucleotides match TRBD1. The CDR3 length is 14 residues. After removal of 5 bases from V and 4 bases from J, the junction contained 3 bases not matched to a gene. CDR1 is MNHEY, CDR2 SVGEGT, per germline. CDR3 amino acids: CASSRGQGGTEAFF. The CDR3 coding sequence is TGTGCCAGCAGTAGGGGACAGGGGGGCACTGAAGCTTTCTTT.

This clonotype was counted many times. The chain employs TRBV5-1 and TRBJ2-7, with D maybe TRBD1 (5 bases). The CDR3 contains 16 residues. The germline V gene has CDR1 SGHRS and CDR2 YFSETQ. The ends were cut back, 0 bases at V and 2 bases at J, with 15 bases in the middle. The CDR3 sequence is CASSLGEGANTYEQYV. The DNA of the CDR3 is TGCGCCAGCAGCTTGGGGGAAGGGGCGAATACCTACGAGCAGTACGTC.

The genes are TRBV4-3 and TRBJ2-1; perhaps D is TRBD1 or TRBD2 (6 bases each). The germline V and J ends were trimmed by 5 bases and 4 bases, with 15 bases remaining between them. The CDR3 runs 15 residues. CDR1 is LGHNA, CDR2 YSLEER, per germline. As DNA, the CDR3 is TGCGCCAGCAGCGCGGAGGAGGGGGTGTACAATGAGCAGTTCTTC. Residues: CASSAEEGVYNEQFF.

There are many counts of this clonotype. The CDR3 DNA follows: TGCAGCGTTGAAGGGGGAGTAGACACGAACACTGAAGCTTTCTTT. Translating it yields CSVEGGVDTNTEAFF. The chain combines TRBV29-1 with TRBJ1-1, with D hard to call. V gave up 1 base and J gave up 1 base, with 13 bases separating them. The CDR3 contains 15 residues. Germline V CDR1 and CDR2: SQVTM, ANQGSEA.

Ten or more counts support this clonotype. J is TRBJ1-6 and V is TRBV5-1; unclear D gene. Per the germline V gene, CDR1 is SGHRS and CDR2 is YFSETQ. Trimming took 5 bases from V and 2 from J, leaving 11 bases between them. This CDR3 has 15 residues. This chain's CDR3 is CASRQFSTYNSPLHF. The CDR3 DNA sequence: TGCGCCAGCAGACAGTTTAGCACCTATAATTCACCCCTCCACTTT. Combining the CDR3 with reference TRBV5-1 and TRBJ1-6 gives the whole variable domain KAGVTQTPRYLIKTRGQQVTLSCSPISGHRSVSWYQQTPGQGLQFLFEYFSETQRNKGNFPGRFSGRQFSNSRSEMNVSTLELGDSALYLCASRQFSTYNSPLHFGNGTRLTVT.

This clonotype was recorded a few times. This chain links TRBV14 with TRBJ2-1; D is uncertain. Germline V CDR1 and CDR2: SGHDN, FVKESK. The CDR3 covers 16 residues. V lost 4 bases, J lost 0 bases, and 13 bases lay in between. The CDR3 DNA sequence: TGTGCCAGCAGCCGAAGCCGGGTGAGCTCCTACAATGAGCAGTTCTTC. Amino acids: CASSRSRVSSYNEQFF.

The chain joins TRBV3-1 to TRBJ1-2; D is unresolved. Trimming shortened V by 3 bases and J by 3 bases, and 8 bases separated the two germline ends. Germline CDR1 and CDR2: LGHDT and YNNKEL (reference sequence). CDR3 length equals 13 residues. CDR3 DNA sequence: TGTGCCAGCAGCCACGTTAGGGACTATGGCTACACCTTC. Protein product: CASSHVRDYGYTF.

This clonotype was observed a few times. The chain recombines TRBV7-9 with TRBJ1-1; D unresolved. CDR3 size: 12 residues. The ends were cut back, 3 bases at V and 9 bases at J, with 11 bases in the middle. Germline-derived CDR1 and CDR2 are SEHNR and FQNEAQ (reference sequence). The CDR3 sequence: CASSLGALQAFF. The CDR3 DNA reads as TGTGCCAGCAGCTTGGGAGCCCTCCAAGCTTTCTTT.

This clonotype was counted at least ten times. The chain carries TRBV29-1 and TRBJ2-1; D possibly corresponds to TRBD2 (5 bases). Germline CDR1 SQVTM, CDR2 ANQGSEA. V dropped 6 bases and J dropped 5 bases, with 17 bases sitting between them. The CDR3 covers 14 residues. CDR3 residues: CSVLVTDYHNEQFF. The DNA for the CDR3 is TGCAGCGTCCTAGTCACCGACTACCACAATGAGCAGTTCTTC.

This sequence joins TRBV18 and TRBJ1-4; the match to TRBD1 covers 7 bases. Trimming at V came to 3 bases and at J to 0 bases, leaving 7 bases not matched to a gene. Germline V gene data show CDR1 as KGHSH and CDR2 as LQKENI. The CDR3 extends over 17 amino acids. CDR3 bases: TGTGCCAGCTCACCCCAGGGGACAGCAGCAACTAATGAAAAACTGTTTTTT. Translating gives CASSPQGTAATNEKLFF.

This clonotype was detected a few times. The gene calls are TRBV6-1 and TRBJ2-1, with D possibly being TRBD2 (5 bases). CDR3 length equals 13 residues. Germline values: CDR1 MNHNS, CDR2 SASEGT. Trimming took off 7 bases at V and 7 bases at J, with 14 bases between the two ends. The CDR3 loop is CASTRELRNEQFF. CDR3 nucleotide sequence: TGTGCCAGCACTCGGGAACTAAGGAATGAGCAGTTCTTC.

The rearrangement uses TRBV14 and TRBJ2-3; D is tentatively TRBD1 or TRBD2 (6 bases each). Looked up from germline, CDR1 is SGHDN and CDR2 is FVKESK. CDR3 length: 14 amino acids. V gave up 4 bases and J gave up 2 bases, with 10 bases separating them. The chain's CDR3 is CASSLSGATDTQYF. CDR3 nucleotide sequence: TGTGCCAGCAGCCTGTCGGGGGCCACAGATACGCAGTATTTT.

This clonotype has a handful of counts. The CDR3 coding sequence is TGTGCCAGCAGCTTGGAGGTCTCCTCGTTCGCGAACACCGGGGAGCTGTTTTTT. Residues: CASSLEVSSFANTGELFF. The chain couples TRBV5-6 to TRBJ2-2, with D uncertain. V was shortened by 0 bases and J by 0 bases, with 15 bases between the two germline ends. The CDR3 length is 18 residues. Germline V gene data show CDR1 as SGHDT and CDR2 as YYEEEE.

The CDR3 region has the DNA TGTGCCAGCAGCTGGGGCAGGGGCGACTCAATAGCCAAAAACATTCAGTACTTC. It encodes CASSWGRGDSIAKNIQYF. V gene TRBV11-2 combines with J gene TRBJ2-4; a possible D gene is TRBD1 (6 bases). V was clipped by 4 bases and J by 0 bases, with 19 bases between them. Germline loops: CDR1 SGHAT, CDR2 FQNNGV. This CDR3 is 18 amino acids long.

This clonotype has ten or more counts. The rearrangement uses TRBV11-2 and TRBJ2-5, with 8 bases that match TRBD1. Trimming cost V 4 bases and J 3 bases; bases outside gene matches: 10. The CDR3 is made up of 16 amino acids. Germline loops: CDR1 SGHAT, CDR2 FQNNGV. The DNA for the CDR3 is TGTGCCAGCAGCTCGAGGACAGGGCCCTGGGAAGAGACCCAGTACTTC. Translating it yields CASSSRTGPWEETQYF.

This clonotype was seen a few times. V is TRBV5-6 and J is TRBJ2-7; TRBD2 agrees at 11 bases. Germline V gene sequence: CDR1 SGHDT, CDR2 YYEEEE. This CDR3 contains 14 residues. J was trimmed by 2 bases and V by 4 bases; bases with no gene match: 2. CDR3 DNA: TGTGCCAGCAGCCAACTAGCGGGGGCCTACGAGCAGTACTTC. It encodes CASSQLAGAYEQYF.

The J gene is TRBJ2-7, the V gene TRBV6-1; D gene ambiguous. V was shortened by 7 bases and J by 5 bases, with 12 bases between the two germline ends. Germline CDR1 reads MNHNS; CDR2 reads SASEGT. The CDR3 runs to 12 residues. The CDR3 coding sequence is TGTGCCAGCAACCTCCTTACTAACGAGCAGTACTTC. It is translated as CASNLLTNEQYF.

The CDR3 here is CASSRDRGSYGYTF. In DNA form, the CDR3 reads TGTGCCAGCAGCAGGGACAGGGGGTCCTATGGCTACACCTTC. The genes are TRBV7-2 and TRBJ1-2; the match to TRBD1 covers 11 bases. The CDR3 is made up of 14 amino acids. Germline V gives CDR1 SGHTA, CDR2 FQGNSA. The ends lost 5 bases at V and 4 bases at J; junction bases unmatched: 3.